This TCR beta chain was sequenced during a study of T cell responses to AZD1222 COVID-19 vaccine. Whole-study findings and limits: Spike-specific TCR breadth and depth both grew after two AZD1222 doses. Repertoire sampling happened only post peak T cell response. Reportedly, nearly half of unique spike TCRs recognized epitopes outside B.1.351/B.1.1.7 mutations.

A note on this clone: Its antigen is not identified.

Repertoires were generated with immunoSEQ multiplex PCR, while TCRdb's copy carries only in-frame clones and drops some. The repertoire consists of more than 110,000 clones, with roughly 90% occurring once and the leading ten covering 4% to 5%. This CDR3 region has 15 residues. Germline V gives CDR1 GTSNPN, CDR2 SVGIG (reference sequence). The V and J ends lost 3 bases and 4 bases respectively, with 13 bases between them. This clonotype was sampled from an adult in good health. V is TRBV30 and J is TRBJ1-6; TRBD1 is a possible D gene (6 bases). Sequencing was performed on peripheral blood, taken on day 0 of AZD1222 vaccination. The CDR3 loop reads CAWRYRDTYNSPLHF. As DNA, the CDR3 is TGTGCCTGGAGGTACAGGGACACGTATAATTCACCCCTCCACTTT.